These 7 T cell receptor beta chains were all obtained from the same sample, sequenced in a study of OX40 agonist ivuxolimab in advanced cancers. The library relied on the immunoSEQ multiplex PCR assay. In its TCRdb copy, this immuneACCESS table keeps in-frame sequences only and misses some clones. Where compared with another copy, unresolved V genes explain less than half of these, and the others have no known cause. Here the sample has tens of thousands of clones; around 90% occur a single time. The leading ten clones occupy just under 0.25% of the sample. This specimen was CD4+ or CD8+ T cells sorted from blood, taken in a trial of the OX40 agonist ivuxolimab. The origin of the receptors is an adult with an advanced solid tumor such as melanoma, head and neck, liver or kidney cancer.

This rearrangement joins TRBV5-8 to TRBJ2-1; TRBD2 aligns across 10 bases. Germline CDR1 SGHTS, CDR2 YDEGEE. The CDR3 runs 15 residues. After removal of 0 bases from V and 4 bases from J, the junction contained 1 base not matched to a gene. CDR3 in DNA: TGTGCCAGCAGCTTGGAACTAGCGGGGTACAATGAGCAGTTCTTC. Amino acid sequence: CASSLELAGYNEQFF.

DNA for the CDR3: TGTGCCAGCAGTCTAACCGCCCTCGGACAGGGGGCAGTTGCTTTCTTT. Encoded protein: CASSLTALGQGAVAFF. This rearrangement joins TRBV28 to TRBJ1-1; TRBD1 matches at 11 bases. CDR1 and CDR2 (germline): MDHEN, SYDVKM. Unmatched junction bases numbered 16, after V lost 5 bases and J lost 11 bases. There are 16 residues in the CDR3.

This chain connects TRBV9 to TRBJ1-2; 9 bases align to TRBD1. The V gene end was trimmed by 3 bases and the J gene end by 4 bases; junction bases not matched to a gene: 10. Germline values: CDR1 SGDLS, CDR2 YYNGEE. This CDR3 is 16 amino acids long. CDR3 region: CASSAESSGQGYGYTF. In DNA, the CDR3 is TGTGCCAGCAGCGCAGAGTCCTCGGGACAGGGCTATGGCTACACCTTC. The full variable domain, completed using reference TRBV9 and TRBJ1-2, is DSGVTQTPKHLITATGQRVTLRCSPRSGDLSVYWYQQSLDQGLQFLIQYYNGEERAKGNILERFSAQQFPDLHSELNLSSLELGDSALYFCASSAESSGQGYGYTFGSGTRLTVV.

The chain uses TRBV5-1 and TRBJ2-7, with 10 bases fitting TRBD2. With V trimmed by 7 bases and J by 2 bases, 6 bases remained unmatched. Germline CDR1 and CDR2: SGHRS and YFSETQ. The CDR3 extends over 14 amino acids. CDR3 sequence reads: CASAKAGGAYEQYF. The CDR3 DNA follows: TGCGCCAGCGCTAAAGCGGGAGGGGCCTACGAGCAGTACTTC.

This clone was picked up a small number of times. The V gene is TRBV6-6, the J gene TRBJ2-5, with 7 bases fitting TRBD2. CDR3 size: 12 residues. Germline values: CDR1 MNHNY, CDR2 SVGAGI (reference sequence). The J segment lost 0 bases and the V segment lost 11 bases, leaving 3 bases of the junction unmatched. CDR3 in amino acids: CAAGEYQETQYF. CDR3 DNA sequence: TGTGCCGCGGGGGAGTACCAAGAGACCCAGTACTTC.

The gene calls are TRBV6-5 and TRBJ2-5; D is perhaps TRBD1 (6 bases). This CDR3 comprises 13 residues. V was trimmed by 6 bases and J by 5 bases, leaving 13 bases between them. Germline loops: CDR1 MNHEY, CDR2 SVGAGI. CDR3 nucleotides: TGTGCCAGCAGAAGAACCCAGGGGGAGACCCAGTACTTC. It specifies CASRRTQGETQYF.

The chain carries TRBV7-9 and TRBJ2-1; 10 bases agree with TRBD2. CDR1 is SEHNR, CDR2 FQNEAQ, per germline (reference sequence). This CDR3 is built from 18 residues. Germline trimming cut 6 bases from V and 6 bases from J; bases unmatched to any gene: 17. CDR3: CASSPTIGLAAPLNEQFF. CDR3 coding DNA: TGTGCCAGCAGTCCCACCATCGGACTAGCGGCTCCTCTCAATGAGCAGTTCTTC.